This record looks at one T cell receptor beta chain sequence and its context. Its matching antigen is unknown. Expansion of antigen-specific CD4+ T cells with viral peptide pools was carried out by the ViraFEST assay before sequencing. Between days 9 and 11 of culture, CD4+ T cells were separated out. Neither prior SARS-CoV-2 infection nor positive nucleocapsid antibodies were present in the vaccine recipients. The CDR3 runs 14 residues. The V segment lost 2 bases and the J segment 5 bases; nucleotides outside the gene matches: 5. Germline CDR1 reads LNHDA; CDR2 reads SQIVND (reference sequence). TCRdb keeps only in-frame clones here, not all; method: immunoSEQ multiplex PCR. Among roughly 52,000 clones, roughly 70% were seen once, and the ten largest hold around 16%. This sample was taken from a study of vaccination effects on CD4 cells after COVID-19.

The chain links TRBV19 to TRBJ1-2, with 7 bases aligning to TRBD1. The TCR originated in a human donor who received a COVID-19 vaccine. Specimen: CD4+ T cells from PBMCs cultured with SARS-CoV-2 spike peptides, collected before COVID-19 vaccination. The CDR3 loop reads CASSIQGEGYGYTF. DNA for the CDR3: TGTGCCAGTAGTATACAGGGGGAAGGGTATGGCTACACCTTC.